The source of this TCR beta chain is a study of T cells in Graves' hyperthyroidism and ophthalmopathy. This clonotype was seen repeatedly, ten times or more. Its antigen remains unidentified. Amplification of TCR beta CDR3 regions used RNA as the template. The HTBI primer set served for first-round RT-PCR of the TCR CDR3. Using its own MiXCR run on the multiplex PCR reads, TCRdb lists one record per CDR3 protein. The table includes 250,000 to 400,000 distinct CDR3 sequences, around 15% detected once. Whole-study results and caveats: The majority of expanded thyroid clonotypes above 0.001 also appeared in blood.

V lost 10 bases and J lost 1, with 13 bases in between. The CDR3 extends over 13 amino acids. Germline CDR1 LNHDA, CDR2 SQIVND (reference sequence). Not enrolled were patients with uncontrolled infection, other autoimmune disease, pregnancy or lactation. The authors obtained PBMCs from about 9 ml of fresh peripheral blood. The sequencing sample was made of blood. The gene calls are TRBV19 and TRBJ1-1; D remains unclear. The sequence came from a woman between 35 and 50 years old with Graves' ophthalmopathy. The CDR3 region is CAMTDGRNTEAFF. DNA of the CDR3: TGTGCCATGACGGACGGACGGAACACTGAAGCTTTCTTT.